The 10 T cell receptor beta chains below all came from one sample that was sequenced in a study of T cells in localized non-small cell lung cancer. The method was immunoSEQ multiplex PCR; TCRdb's version includes in-frame clones alone and lacks a portion of them. The sample contains tens of thousands of clones, 70% to 90% of which appear only once. The starting material was peripheral blood, obtained before any cancer treatment. These TCRs come from a woman aged 35 to 70 with stage I squamous cell lung carcinoma.

This clone was observed once. The chain combines TRBV5-5 with TRBJ1-5; D is uncertain. Germline lookup yields CDR1 SGHKS and CDR2 YYEKEE (reference sequence). The CDR3 spans 14 residues. V dropped 3 bases and J dropped 0 bases, with 7 bases sitting between them. The CDR3 DNA reads TGTGCCAGCAGCTCCTACAGTAGCAATCAGCCCCAGCATTTT. Translation gives CASSSYSSNQPQHF.

The chain recombines TRBV15 with TRBJ1-3; perhaps TRBD1 as D (6 bases). The CDR3 runs 17 residues. CDR1 and CDR2 (germline): LNHNV, YYDKDF (reference sequence). The V end was cut by 0 bases, the J end by 0 bases, with 12 bases between. The CDR3 here is CATSREGTPFSGNTIYF. The CDR3 DNA reads as TGTGCCACCAGCAGAGAAGGGACACCATTCTCTGGAAACACCATATATTTT.

The rearrangement links TRBV5-4 to TRBJ1-1, with a possible D match to TRBD1 (6 bases). This CDR3 comprises 13 residues. V dropped 2 bases and J dropped 3 bases, with 8 bases sitting between them. Germline assignment: CDR1 SGHNT and CDR2 YYREEE (reference sequence). As DNA, the CDR3 is TGTGCCAGCAGCTTTACAGGGCACACTGAAGCTTTCTTT. It encodes CASSFTGHTEAFF. Using reference TRBV5-4 and TRBJ1-1 for the parts outside the CDR3, the full variable domain is ETGVTQSPTHLIKTRGQQVTLRCSSQSGHNTVSWYQQALGQGPQFIFQYYREEENGRGNFPPRFSGLQFPNYSSELNVNALELDDSALYLCASSFTGHTEAFFGQGTRLTVV.

The chain combines TRBV18 with TRBJ1-5; the match to TRBD1 covers 7 bases. The junction had 0 bases not matched to a gene; V was cut back by 1 base and J by 0 bases. In germline, CDR1 is KGHSH, CDR2 LQKENI. CDR3 size: 15 residues. The chain's CDR3 is CASSPRDSSNQPQHF. Written as DNA, the CDR3 is TGTGCCAGCTCACCACGGGACAGTAGCAATCAGCCCCAGCATTTT.

DNA for the CDR3: TGTGCCAGCAGCTTATTGAGCAACATTCAGTACTTC. It translates to CASSLLSNIQYF. The chain is built from TRBV7-9 and TRBJ2-4; D remains ambiguous. Per germline, CDR1 SEHNR and CDR2 FQNEAQ (reference sequence). Between the trimmed V and J ends, which lost 2 bases and 7 bases, there was a span of 6 bases. The CDR3 runs 12 residues. Full variable domain (missing parts from reference TRBV7-9 and TRBJ2-4): DTGVSQNPRHKITKRGQNVTFRCDPISEHNRLYWYRQTLGQGPEFLTYFQNEAQLEKSRLLSDRFSAERPKGSFSTLEIQRTEQGDSAMYLCASSLLSNIQYFGAGTRLSVL.

The V call is TRBV10-3, the J call TRBJ2-7, with 8 bases fitting TRBD1. In germline, CDR1 is ENHRY, CDR2 SYGVKD. V lost 6 bases and J lost 1; bases outside the gene matches: 8. CDR3 length equals 15 residues. This chain's CDR3 is CAISGRQGKSYEQYF. The CDR3 DNA is TGTGCCATCAGCGGGAGACAGGGGAAATCCTACGAGCAGTACTTC.

This rearrangement joins TRBV30 to TRBJ1-1; D is undetermined. From germline, CDR1 is GTSNPN and CDR2 SVGIG (reference sequence). CDR3 length: 13 amino acids. The germline V and J ends were trimmed by 2 bases and 6 bases, with 13 bases remaining between them. Here the CDR3 DNA reads TGTGCCTGGAGTCTCGAGGTCCGGGCTGAAGCTTTCTTT. Translated, it gives CAWSLEVRAEAFF.

V gene TRBV6-5 combines with J gene TRBJ1-1; no definite D call. In germline, CDR1 is MNHEY, CDR2 SVGAGI. V gave up 7 bases and J gave up 1 base, with 7 bases separating them. CDR3 size: 12 residues. CDR3 sequence: CASKWGNTEAFF. DNA of the CDR3: TGTGCCAGCAAATGGGGGAACACTGAAGCTTTCTTT.

The rearrangement joins TRBV6-5 to TRBJ1-2, with D possibly being TRBD1 (5 bases). The germline V and J ends were trimmed by 2 bases and 1 base, with 11 bases remaining between them. The CDR3 sequence is 15 residues long. Germline lookup yields CDR1 MNHEY and CDR2 SVGAGI. The CDR3 coding sequence is TGTGCCAGCAGTTACGCGGGGGTCGGTAACTATGGCTACACCTTC. Translation: CASSYAGVGNYGYTF.

CDR3 DNA: TGTGCCAGCAGCTTGGGACTAGCGGGGGGGCGTGAGACCCAGTACTTC. Translating it yields CASSLGLAGGRETQYF. The chain joins TRBV5-8 to TRBJ2-5; 14 nucleotides line up with TRBD2. V was pared by 0 bases and J by 5 bases, with 3 bases of the junction left unmatched. CDR1 SGHTS and CDR2 YDEGEE come from the germline V gene. The CDR3 sequence is 16 residues long.